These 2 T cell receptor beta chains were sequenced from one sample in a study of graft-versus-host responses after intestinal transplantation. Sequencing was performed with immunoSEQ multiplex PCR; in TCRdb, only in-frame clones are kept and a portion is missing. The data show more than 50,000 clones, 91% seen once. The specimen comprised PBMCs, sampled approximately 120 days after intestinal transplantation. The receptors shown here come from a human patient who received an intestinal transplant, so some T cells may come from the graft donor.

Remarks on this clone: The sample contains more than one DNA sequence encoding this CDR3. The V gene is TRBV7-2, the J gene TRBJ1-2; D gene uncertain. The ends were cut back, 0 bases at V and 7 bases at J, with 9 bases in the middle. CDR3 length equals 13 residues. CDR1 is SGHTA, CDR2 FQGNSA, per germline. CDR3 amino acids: CASSLALRGGYTF. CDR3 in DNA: TGTGCCAGCAGCTTAGCGCTAAGAGGTGGCTACACCTTC.

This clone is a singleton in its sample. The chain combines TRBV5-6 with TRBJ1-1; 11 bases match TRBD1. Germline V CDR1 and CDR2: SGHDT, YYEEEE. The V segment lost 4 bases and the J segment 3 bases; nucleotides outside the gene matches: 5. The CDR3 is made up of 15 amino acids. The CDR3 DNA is TGTGCCAGCAGCGCAACGGGACAGGGGGACACTGAAGCTTTCTTT. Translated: CASSATGQGDTEAFF.